Shown below are 21 T cell receptor beta chains from a single sample sequenced in a study of blood T cell repertoires in COVID-19. Using immunoSEQ multiplex PCR, the repertoire was profiled, and TCRdb retains in-frame clones only, with some absent. The repertoire holds 250,000 to 400,000 clones, with 87% as singletons. The sequenced material came from peripheral blood. Source of these receptors: a man aged 45-65 years with active or convalescent COVID-19.

The CDR3 DNA reads TGTGCCAGCAGCGCACAGGGATATAATTCACCCCTCCACTTT. It is translated as CASSAQGYNSPLHF. The V call is TRBV9, the J call TRBJ1-6; possibly TRBD1 for D (6 bases). The CDR3 runs 14 residues. Deletions cut 3 bases from V and 4 bases from J, with 8 bases between. Germline CDR1 SGDLS, CDR2 YYNGEE. Looking up the rest from reference TRBV9 and TRBJ1-6 gives the full variable domain: DSGVTQTPKHLITATGQRVTLRCSPRSGDLSVYWYQQSLDQGLQFLIQYYNGEERAKGNILERFSAQQFPDLHSELNLSSLELGDSALYFCASSAQGYNSPLHFGNGTRLTVT.

This chain links TRBV11-2 with TRBJ2-7, with TRBD1 matching 10 bases. This CDR3 comprises 18 residues. In germline, CDR1 is SGHAT, CDR2 FQNNGV. The V gene end was trimmed by 5 bases and the J gene end by 1 base; junction bases not matched to a gene: 14. CDR3 nucleotide sequence: TGTGCCAGCAGCCCTCTAAGGCGGGGACAGGGGAAATCCTACGAGCAGTACTTC. Translating it yields CASSPLRRGQGKSYEQYF.

The chain recombines TRBV6-1 with TRBJ2-5, with D maybe TRBD1 (6 bases). Per germline, CDR1 MNHNS and CDR2 SASEGT. The CDR3 runs to 14 residues. Trimming removed 3 bases from V and 4 bases from J, with 12 bases in between. CDR3 residues: CASSEPGTPETQYF. In nucleotides, the CDR3 is TGTGCCAGCAGTGAGCCCGGGACACCAGAGACCCAGTACTTC.

The chain carries TRBV5-1 and TRBJ1-2; D gene ambiguous. The germline V gene has CDR1 SGHRS and CDR2 YFSETQ. The CDR3 extends over 15 amino acids. Trimming took 0 bases from V and 8 from J, leaving 17 bases between them. CDR3 sequence (DNA): TGCGCCAGCAGCTTGGAACCGCTTAACTCCTGGGGCTACACCTTC. This gives the protein CASSLEPLNSWGYTF.

The chain recombines TRBV5-4 with TRBJ1-2; TRBD1 aligns across 10 bases. Trimming cost V 4 bases and J 3 bases; bases outside gene matches: 12. The germline V gene encodes CDR1 SGHNT and CDR2 YYREEE (reference sequence). This CDR3 has 17 residues. CDR3 loop: CASSAGTGAYRDYGYTF. CDR3 in DNA: TGTGCCAGCAGCGCTGGGACAGGGGCGTATCGGGACTATGGCTACACCTTC.

The chain employs TRBV28 and TRBJ2-2, with D unclear. V was cut by 7 bases and J by 0 bases, with 3 bases left in between. The CDR3 totals 12 residues. The germline gives CDR1 MDHEN, CDR2 SYDVKM. The CDR3 loop is CASTANTGELFF. CDR3 bases: TGTGCCAGCACGGCGAACACCGGGGAGCTGTTTTTT.

The genes are TRBV6-5 and TRBJ1-6; tentatively, D is TRBD1 (6 bases). CDR3 length: 13 amino acids. CDR1 MNHEY and CDR2 SVGAGI come from the germline V gene. Deletions cut 9 bases from V and 7 bases from J, with 13 bases between. The CDR3, as DNA: TGTGCCAGTGGACAGAGCCTAAATTCACCCCTCCACTTT. This codes for CASGQSLNSPLHF.

The V gene is TRBV5-6, the J gene TRBJ2-5; 11 nucleotides agree with TRBD1. There are 15 residues in the CDR3. Germline-derived CDR1 and CDR2 are SGHDT and YYEEEE. V trimming: 3 bases; J trimming: 4 bases; junction bases outside the gene matches: 5. Here the CDR3 reads CASSSRTGGPETQYF. The CDR3 DNA reads TGTGCCAGCAGCTCTCGGACAGGGGGCCCAGAGACCCAGTACTTC. Drawing the rest from reference TRBV5-6 and TRBJ2-5, the complete variable domain is DAGVTQSPTHLIKTRGQQVTLRCSPKSGHDTVSWYQQALGQGPQFIFQYYEEEERQRGNFPDRFSGHQFPNYSSELNVNALLLGDSALYLCASSSRTGGPETQYFGPGTRLLVL.

The V call is TRBV5-1, the J call TRBJ1-1, with 10 bases aligning to TRBD1. Germline loops: CDR1 SGHRS, CDR2 YFSETQ. The length of the CDR3 is 14 residues. V trimming: 0 bases; J trimming: 7 bases; junction bases outside the gene matches: 3. The CDR3 DNA is TGCGCCAGCAGCTTGGGGGACAGGGGTAATGAAGCTTTCTTT. This translates into CASSLGDRGNEAFF.

The V and J genes are TRBV4-3 and TRBJ2-7; 8 nucleotides line up with TRBD1. The CDR3 has 17 residues. Germline V gene lookup returns CDR1 LGHNA and CDR2 YSLEER. V was clipped by 0 bases and J by 2 bases; unmatched bases: 9. The CDR3 DNA sequence: TGCGCCAGCAGCCAAGATACACGGACAGGGTCCCCCTACGAGCAGTACTTC. This translates into CASSQDTRTGSPYEQYF.

This chain uses TRBV19 with TRBJ2-7; possibly TRBD1 for D (6 bases). The germline V gene encodes CDR1 LNHDA and CDR2 SQIVND (reference sequence). V dropped 7 bases and J dropped 0 bases, with 13 bases sitting between them. This CDR3 comprises 14 residues. Written as DNA, the CDR3 is TGTGCCAGTAAAAAGGACAGCCTCTCCTACGAGCAGTACTTC. Protein: CASKKDSLSYEQYF.

This chain connects TRBV5-4 to TRBJ1-4; TRBD1 might be the D (5 bases). V lost 4 bases and J lost 4, with 14 bases in between. Germline V gene sequence: CDR1 SGHNT, CDR2 YYREEE (reference sequence). This CDR3 spans 15 amino acids. The CDR3 DNA reads as TGTGCCAGCAGCATAGACAGTTGGAGTAATGAAAAACTGTTTTTT. This gives the protein CASSIDSWSNEKLFF.

The chain links TRBV28 to TRBJ1-1; 10 bases fit TRBD1. In germline, CDR1 is MDHEN, CDR2 SYDVKM. The CDR3 covers 15 residues. Losses at the gene ends were 5 bases for V and 4 bases for J; bases not matched to a gene: 7. The CDR3 spells CASSPTDRGSTEAFF. The CDR3, as DNA: TGTGCCAGCAGTCCGACGGACAGGGGGAGCACTGAAGCTTTCTTT.

V and J are TRBV11-2 and TRBJ2-1, with 7 bases identical to TRBD1. The V and J ends lost 4 bases and 8 bases, in that order; junction bases with no gene match: 5. The CDR3 loop spans 13 amino acids. Per the germline V gene, CDR1 is SGHAT and CDR2 is FQNNGV. In DNA, the CDR3 is TGTGCCAGCAGCTCCCTCAGGGGGTATGAGCAGTTCTTC. Translation gives CASSSLRGYEQFF.

This clone was detected once. This chain's CDR3 is CASDSGLNTEAFF. DNA for the CDR3: TGTGCCAGCGATTCAGGGCTGAACACTGAAGCTTTCTTT. The chain carries TRBV12-3 or TRBV12-4 and TRBJ1-1, with D possibly TRBD1 on 5 matching bases. V was cut by 8 bases and J by 0 bases, with 10 bases left in between. CDR3 length: 13 residues.

CDR3 loop: CASSQIAGTSTDTQYF. CDR3 bases: TGCGCCAGCAGCCAGATCGCGGGTACTAGCACAGATACGCAGTATTTT. This chain joins TRBV4-1 and TRBJ2-3, with D possibly TRBD2 on 5 matching bases. The V end was cut by 3 bases, the J end by 0 bases, with 13 bases between. Germline CDR1 reads MGHRA; CDR2 reads YSYEKL. The length of the CDR3 is 16 residues.

The chain links TRBV3-1 (or the pseudogene TRBV3-2) to TRBJ2-7, with TRBD2 matching 8 bases. With 0 bases clipped from V and 0 bases from J, the junction kept 1 base outside the gene matches. The germline V gene has CDR1 LGHDT and CDR2 YNNKEL (reference sequence). The CDR3 extends over 15 amino acids. This CDR3 reads CASSQETSGSYEQYF. In nucleotides, the CDR3 is TGTGCCAGCAGCCAAGAAACTAGCGGCTCCTACGAGCAGTACTTC.

The J gene is TRBJ2-7, the V gene TRBV5-1; TRBD1 is a possible D gene (6 bases). Germline CDR1 and CDR2: SGHRS and YFSETQ. V was clipped by 4 bases and J by 0 bases, with 8 bases between them. This CDR3 has 13 residues. CDR3 amino acids: CASSRDTSYEQYF. CDR3 in DNA: TGCGCCAGCAGCCGGGACACCTCCTACGAGCAGTACTTC. Drawing the rest from reference TRBV5-1 and TRBJ2-7, the complete variable domain is KAGVTQTPRYLIKTRGQQVTLSCSPISGHRSVSWYQQTPGQGLQFLFEYFSETQRNKGNFPGRFSGRQFSNSRSEMNVSTLELGDSALYLCASSRDTSYEQYFGPGTRLTVT.

J is TRBJ1-4 and V is TRBV5-8; 10 bases match TRBD1. Losses at the gene ends were 0 bases for V and 7 bases for J; bases not matched to a gene: 6. Germline assignment: CDR1 SGHTS and CDR2 YDEGEE. The CDR3 totals 16 residues. Here the CDR3 DNA reads TGTGCCAGCAGCTTGGGGGACAGGGGAGAGGCTGAAAAACTGTTTTTT. It specifies CASSLGDRGEAEKLFF. Supplemented by reference TRBV5-8 and TRBJ1-4, the full variable domain reads EAGVTQSPTHLIKTRGQQATLRCSPISGHTSVYWYQQALGLGLQFLLWYDEGEERNRGNFPPRFSGRQFPNYSSELNVNALELEDSALYLCASSLGDRGEAEKLFFGSGTQLSVL.

The rearrangement joins TRBV3-1 (or the pseudogene TRBV3-2) to TRBJ2-1; D is perhaps TRBD2 (6 bases). The CDR3 spans 14 residues. V was shortened by 3 bases and J by 4 bases, with 10 bases between the two germline ends. CDR1 is LGHDT, CDR2 YNNKEL, per germline (reference sequence). In nucleotides, the CDR3 is TGTGCCAGCAGCCATCGGGAGAGGTACAATGAGCAGTTCTTC. Translated: CASSHRERYNEQFF.

CDR3 residues: CASSYDGQSEQYF. The CDR3 DNA reads as TGTGCCAGCAGTTACGACGGACAGTCCGAGCAGTACTTC. The genes are TRBV6-5 and TRBJ2-7; a weak D match, TRBD1 (6 bases). V lost 2 bases and J 6 bases, leaving 11 bases between the germline ends. Germline V gene data show CDR1 as MNHEY and CDR2 as SVGAGI. This CDR3 is built from 13 residues.